The clone carrying this T cell receptor (beta chain) has a count of ten or more. As yet, its antigen is unknown. The data derive from a study of breast tumors, draining lymph nodes, adjacent tissues. Breast cancer patients provided tissue from their axillary draining lymph nodes. The CDR3 consists of 18 residues. Trimming stripped 1 base from V and 7 bases from J, with 23 bases between. The germline V gene has CDR1 LNHNV and CDR2 YYDKDF (reference sequence). MiXCR was run by TCRdb on the multiplex PCR reads, yielding one entry per CDR3 protein. In the table there are some 230,000 distinct CDR3 sequences, less than 40% of which are singletons. Study outcomes and limitations: Tumor T cell lymph node origin was a supported hypothesis, not proven. Findings are consistent with lymph node origin and intratumoral expansion of most tumor T cells. Tumors had less TCR diversity than lymph nodes, more than nontumor tissue.

The sequencing input was axillary lymph node tissue. This receptor was taken from a female donor with breast cancer. Some clones in this sample may be carry-over from other donors' samples. The V and J genes are TRBV15 and TRBJ2-1; D is possibly TRBD2 (7 bases). CDR3 sequence reads: CATSRVGGLGGGFNEQFF. CDR3 sequence (DNA): TGTGCCACCAGCAGAGTCGGGGGGCTCGGGGGCGGGTTTAATGAGCAGTTCTTC. Using reference TRBV15 and TRBJ2-1 for the parts outside the CDR3, the full variable domain is DAMVIQNPRYQVTQFGKPVTLSCSQTLNHNVMYWYQQKSSQAPKLLFHYYDKDFNNEADTPDNFQSRRPNTSFCFLDIRSPGLGDTAMYLCATSRVGGLGGGFNEQFFGPGTRLTVL.